Following are 27 T cell receptor beta chains from one sample sequenced in a study of response to subunit inactivated influenza vaccine (dated by TCRdb to the late 2010s). Preparation of the library involved RT-PCR. The instrument given in TCRdb is Illumina HiSeq 2500. TCRdb applied fastp at Q25 and MiXCR to the public reads, then kept only in-frame beta chains. Each entry merges the rows of one CDR3 protein and shows their most common DNA and genes. The sample includes roughly 650,000 distinct CDR3 sequences, with approximately 15% observed a single time. The ten largest clonotypes hold 11% of the sample. Specimen: PBMCs from blood, collected about 11 days after vaccination. All receptors come from a man aged 50 to 60 who received an inactivated influenza vaccine. Donor details come from another sample of the same person, matched by shared clones.

The chain carries TRBV15 and TRBJ2-5, with 11 bases lining up with TRBD1. Germline V lookup: CDR1 LNHNV, CDR2 YYDKDF (reference sequence). This CDR3 spans 16 amino acids. J lost 4 bases, V lost 0 bases, and 4 bases had no gene match. CDR3 bases: TGTGCCACCAGCAGAGAGGCTGGGACAGGGGGAGAGACCCAGTACTTC. This encodes CATSREAGTGGETQYF. The variable domain in full, with the rest retrieved from reference TRBV15 and TRBJ2-5, is DAMVIQNPRYQVTQFGKPVTLSCSQTLNHNVMYWYQQKSSQAPKLLFHYYDKDFNNEADTPDNFQSRRPNTSFCFLDIRSPGLGDTAMYLCATSREAGTGGETQYFGPGTRLLVL.

This clonotype was seen only a few times. This sequence joins TRBV3-1 and TRBJ2-7; 8 nucleotides line up with TRBD1. Unmatched junction bases numbered 8, after V lost 0 bases and J lost 4 bases. CDR3 size: 16 residues. Looked up from germline, CDR1 is LGHDT and CDR2 is YNNKEL (reference sequence). The CDR3 reads CASSQEPGTGSYEQYF. CDR3 bases: TGTGCCAGCAGCCAAGAACCCGGGACAGGTTCTTACGAGCAGTACTTC.

This clonotype was detected a few times. V usage is TRBV10-2 and J usage is TRBJ2-1, with 11 bases fitting TRBD2. Germline CDR1 and CDR2: WSHSY and SAAADI. J gave up 8 bases and V 5 bases, and 8 bases lay outside the gene matches. The CDR3 loop spans 15 amino acids. The chain's CDR3 is CASSLAGGPKDEQFF. The CDR3 DNA reads TGCGCCAGCAGTTTAGCGGGGGGGCCTAAAGATGAGCAGTTCTTC.

The chain recombines TRBV11-2 with TRBJ1-1, with unresolved D. Germline V gene data show CDR1 as SGHAT and CDR2 as FQNNGV. V was trimmed by 5 bases and J by 3 bases, leaving 16 bases between them. CDR3 length equals 15 residues. Here the CDR3 DNA reads TGTGCCAGCAGCGTAGGTCTGCTTGGGTACACTGAAGCTTTCTTT. Amino acid sequence: CASSVGLLGYTEAFF.

This chain connects TRBV28 to TRBJ1-1; unclear D gene. CDR3 length: 14 residues. V was clipped by 4 bases and J by 0 bases, with 9 bases between them. CDR1 and CDR2 from the germline V gene are MDHEN and SYDVKM. CDR3 protein: CASSSSGVNTEAFF. The DNA for the CDR3 is TGTGCCAGCAGTTCATCGGGTGTGAACACTGAAGCTTTCTTT. The complete variable domain, with remaining parts taken from reference TRBV28 and TRBJ1-1, reads DVKVTQSSRYLVKRTGEKVFLECVQDMDHENMFWYRQDPGLGLRLIYFSYDVKMKEKGDIPEGYSVSREKKERFSLILESASTNQTSMYLCASSSSGVNTEAFFGQGTRLTVV.

The chain carries TRBV28 and TRBJ2-3; a weak D match, TRBD1 (6 bases). The germline V gene has CDR1 MDHEN and CDR2 SYDVKM. V lost 5 bases to trimming and J lost 4 bases, with 13 bases between them. The CDR3 length is 14 residues. The CDR3 bases are TGTGCCAGCAGTGTTGGGCAGGGGCCAGATACGCAGTATTTT. Its protein product is CASSVGQGPDTQYF. The whole variable domain, remainder taken from reference TRBV28 and TRBJ2-3, is DVKVTQSSRYLVKRTGEKVFLECVQDMDHENMFWYRQDPGLGLRLIYFSYDVKMKEKGDIPEGYSVSREKKERFSLILESASTNQTSMYLCASSVGQGPDTQYFGPGTRLTVL.

The chain recombines TRBV5-1 with TRBJ2-7, with TRBD1 as a possible D gene (5 bases). Germline V gives CDR1 SGHRS, CDR2 YFSETQ. Trimming left V 2 bases short and J 0 bases short, with 12 bases between. The CDR3 consists of 15 residues. Here the CDR3 reads CASSFRTLTSYEQYF. Written as DNA, the CDR3 is TGCGCCAGCAGCTTTAGGACACTGACCTCCTACGAGCAGTACTTC.

This clonotype was detected only a few times. This chain joins TRBV29-1 and TRBJ2-2; a possible D gene is TRBD2 (7 bases). This CDR3 contains 15 residues. Germline assignment: CDR1 SQVTM and CDR2 ANQGSEA. Between the trimmed V and J ends, which lost 3 bases and 4 bases, there was a span of 15 bases. CDR3 DNA sequence: TGCAGCGTTGATGGGGGCGGGAGTGGCACCGGGGAGCTGTTTTTT. Translating it yields CSVDGGGSGTGELFF.

This clonotype was picked up a small number of times. The chain carries TRBV4-2 and TRBJ2-3, with TRBD1 as a possible D gene (6 bases). Germline loops: CDR1 LGHNA, CDR2 YNFKEQ. V was trimmed by 0 bases and J by 3 bases, leaving 13 bases between them. CDR3 length: 16 amino acids. The DNA of the CDR3 is TGTGCCAGCAGCCAAGATGCAGGGGTAGGGACAGATACGCAGTATTTT. Translation: CASSQDAGVGTDTQYF.

In this sample, this clonotype turned up a few times. The V and J genes are TRBV12-3 or TRBV12-4 and TRBJ2-7; D remains ambiguous. V was shortened by 1 base and J by 12 bases, with 16 bases between the two germline ends. The CDR3 extends over 13 amino acids. CDR3 in amino acids: CASSLDHSKRRYF. Written as DNA, the CDR3 is TGTGCCAGCAGTTTAGATCACTCCAAGAGGCGGTACTTC.

This clonotype was counted only a few times. This sequence joins TRBV6-1 and TRBJ2-6; D is possibly TRBD1 or TRBD2 (6 bases each). The ends were cut back, 7 bases at V and 0 bases at J, with 13 bases in the middle. This CDR3 is built from 16 residues. Germline CDR1 is MNHNS and CDR2 is SASEGT. The CDR3 sequence: CASTEGQNSGANVLTF. The CDR3 DNA follows: TGTGCCAGCACGGAGGGACAAAACTCTGGGGCCAACGTCCTGACTTTC.

This chain joins TRBV4-1 and TRBJ2-5, with a tentative D call TRBD2 (7 bases). The CDR3 consists of 16 residues. V was shortened by 1 base and J by 6 bases, with 18 bases between the two germline ends. Germline V gives CDR1 MGHRA, CDR2 YSYEKL. The CDR3 region has the DNA TGCGCCAGCAGCCAAGTTCCATCCGGGGGGCAAAAGACCCAGTACTTC. Amino acids: CASSQVPSGGQKTQYF.

This clonotype has a handful of counts. The chain links TRBV5-1 to TRBJ1-4, with D maybe TRBD1 (5 bases). CDR3 length: 14 residues. The germline V gene has CDR1 SGHRS and CDR2 YFSETQ. V lost 4 bases, J lost 7 bases, and 14 bases lay in between. The CDR3 reads CASSTGQIGEKLFF. As DNA, the CDR3 is TGCGCCAGCAGCACCGGACAAATTGGTGAAAAACTGTTTTTT.

This clonotype was seen at least ten times. The chain carries TRBV2 and TRBJ2-7; D possibly corresponds to TRBD1 (5 bases). This CDR3 is 11 amino acids long. Per the germline V gene, CDR1 is SNHLY and CDR2 is FYNNEI. The V end was cut by 6 bases, the J end by 4 bases, with 7 bases between. This CDR3 reads CASRKGYEQYF. Here the CDR3 DNA reads TGTGCCAGCAGAAAGGGGTACGAGCAGTACTTC. The full variable domain, rest sourced from reference TRBV2 and TRBJ2-7, is EPEVTQTPSHQVTQMGQEVILRCVPISNHLYFYWYRQILGQKVEFLVSFYNNEISEKSEIFDDQFSVERPDGSNFTLKIRSTKLEDSAMYFCASRKGYEQYFGPGTRLTVT.

This clonotype was picked up a small number of times. This chain links TRBV10-3 with TRBJ1-1; no reliable D call. V lost 0 bases to trimming and J lost 4 bases, with 21 bases between them. This CDR3 is 18 amino acids long. CDR1 is ENHRY, CDR2 SYGVKD, per germline. In DNA, the CDR3 is TGTGCCATCAGTGAGTCGAAGGTGTGGAGTCAGAGAGGCACTGAAGCTTTCTTT. Amino acid sequence: CAISESKVWSQRGTEAFF.

This clonotype turned up a few times. The genes are TRBV7-2 and TRBJ2-5; TRBD2 matches 10 bases. V was clipped by 3 bases and J by 4 bases; unmatched bases: 5. The CDR3 has 15 amino acids. CDR1 is SGHTA, CDR2 FQGNSA, per germline. This CDR3 is CASSFRGLARETQYF. CDR3 nucleotide sequence: TGTGCCAGCAGCTTCAGGGGACTAGCGAGAGAGACCCAGTACTTC.

The table lists this clonotype with many counts. The chain couples TRBV5-1 to TRBJ1-4, with 8 bases aligning to TRBD1. The ends lost 4 bases at V and 8 bases at J; junction bases unmatched: 7. CDR1 is SGHRS and CDR2 is YFSETQ in the germline V gene. This CDR3 contains 14 residues. In DNA form, the CDR3 reads TGCGCCAGCAGCCTAAGGACAGGGAACGAAAAACTGTTTTTT. Its translation: CASSLRTGNEKLFF. The complete variable domain, with remaining parts taken from reference TRBV5-1 and TRBJ1-4, reads KAGVTQTPRYLIKTRGQQVTLSCSPISGHRSVSWYQQTPGQGLQFLFEYFSETQRNKGNFPGRFSGRQFSNSRSEMNVSTLELGDSALYLCASSLRTGNEKLFFGSGTQLSVL.

The rearrangement joins TRBV28 to TRBJ2-1; D is possibly TRBD2 (6 bases). Germline V lookup: CDR1 MDHEN, CDR2 SYDVKM. Between the trimmed V and J ends, which lost 4 bases and 0 bases, there was a span of 22 bases. This CDR3 is built from 19 residues. CDR3 residues: CASSSRLVVRLSSYNEQFF. The DNA for the CDR3 is TGTGCCAGCAGTTCAAGACTAGTCGTACGTCTAAGCTCCTACAATGAGCAGTTCTTC.

This clonotype turned up a few times. The rearrangement uses TRBV12-3 or TRBV12-4 and TRBJ2-3; TRBD2 aligns across 11 bases. V was pared by 6 bases and J by 5 bases, with 7 bases of the junction left unmatched. This CDR3 has 15 amino acids. CDR3 coding DNA: TGTGCCAGCAGCAAGGGACTAGCGGCGGGAGATACGCAGTATTTT. Encoded protein: CASSKGLAAGDTQYF.

The rearrangement joins TRBV4-3 to TRBJ2-1, with 12 bases matching TRBD2. The CDR3 length is 17 residues. V lost 3 bases to trimming and J lost 1 base; unmatched junction nucleotides: 4. CDR1 is LGHNA, CDR2 YSLEER, per germline. The CDR3 DNA is TGCGCCAGCAGCCAGCCGACTAGCGGGAGTTCCTACAATGAGCAGTTCTTC. Translating it yields CASSQPTSGSSYNEQFF.

V usage is TRBV5-1 and J usage is TRBJ2-4, with D hard to call. V gave up 0 bases and J gave up 7 bases, with 8 bases separating them. Germline lookup yields CDR1 SGHRS and CDR2 YFSETQ. CDR3 length equals 13 residues. Here the CDR3 reads CASSLESGNIQYF. The CDR3 DNA reads as TGCGCCAGCAGCTTGGAGTCTGGGAACATTCAGTACTTC.

This clonotype was observed a few times. The DNA of the CDR3 is TGTGCCAGCAGTAACCAAGGACTACCAGATACGCAGTATTTT. Translation gives CASSNQGLPDTQYF. The chain joins TRBV6-2 or TRBV6-3 to TRBJ2-3; perhaps TRBD2 as D (6 bases). V was clipped by 5 bases and J by 4 bases, with 13 bases between them. CDR3 length equals 14 residues. Germline lookup yields CDR1 MNHEY and CDR2 SVGEGT.

In this sample, this clonotype turned up a few times. The chain combines TRBV20-1 with TRBJ1-2; maybe TRBD1 (5 bases). Trimming pared 6 bases from V and 0 bases from J, leaving 11 bases between. The CDR3 loop spans 13 amino acids. Looked up from germline, CDR1 is DFQATT and CDR2 is SNEGSKA (reference sequence). The CDR3 coding sequence is TGCAGTGCCCAAGACAGAGCTAACTATGGCTACACCTTC. Protein sequence: CSAQDRANYGYTF.

The CDR3 bases are TGTGCCAGCAGTTCACCCGGGACTAGCGGACCTAATGAGCAGTTCTTC. Its translation: CASSSPGTSGPNEQFF. The chain employs TRBV12-3 or TRBV12-4 and TRBJ2-1, with 11 bases fitting TRBD2. With 4 bases clipped from V and 7 bases from J, the junction kept 9 bases outside the gene matches. This CDR3 spans 16 amino acids.

The genes are TRBV27 and TRBJ2-3, with TRBD1 as a possible D gene (5 bases). Trimming shortened V by 5 bases and J by 5 bases, and 23 bases separated the two germline ends. The V gene's germline CDR1 is MNHEY and CDR2 SMNVEV (reference sequence). This CDR3 spans 17 amino acids. This CDR3 reads CASSPLLGADSVDTQYF. The CDR3 DNA is TGTGCCAGCAGTCCCCTTCTTGGGGCGGATTCGGTAGATACGCAGTATTTT.

CDR3 in DNA: TGTGCCAGCAGTTTAGTAGAGGGTCCCGGCTACACCTTC. Residues: CASSLVEGPGYTF. The chain carries TRBV12-3 or TRBV12-4 and TRBJ1-2; D not resolved. CDR3 length: 13 residues. Trimming cost V 1 base and J 8 bases, with 11 bases left between them.

Ten or more counts support this clonotype. V usage is TRBV5-1 and J usage is TRBJ2-5; D uncertain. V lost 0 bases and J 5 bases, leaving 11 bases between the germline ends. CDR1 and CDR2 (germline): SGHRS, YFSETQ. CDR3 size: 14 residues. In nucleotides, the CDR3 is TGCGCCAGCAGCTTGGCCGCTGGAGAGGAGACCCAGTACTTC. Amino acids: CASSLAAGEETQYF.